Below are 13 T cell receptor beta chains sequenced from a single sample in a study of blood T cell repertoires in COVID-19. Produced via immunoSEQ multiplex PCR; TCRdb's table is partial and in-frame only. The sample records roughly 120,000 clones, approximately 80% being singletons. The sequenced sample was peripheral blood. The source of these receptors is a man between 65 and 85 years old with active or convalescent COVID-19.

V is TRBV9 and J is TRBJ1-3; D is perhaps TRBD1 (5 bases). The V and J ends lost 4 bases and 0 bases respectively, with 11 bases between them. CDR1 is SGDLS, CDR2 YYNGEE, per germline. The CDR3 runs to 15 residues. Here the CDR3 reads CASSLGGVSGNTIYF. Here the CDR3 DNA reads TGTGCCAGCAGCCTGGGGGGGGTCTCTGGAAACACCATATATTTT.

As concerns this clone: This is likely a read error, given that the CDR3 carries no conserved phenylalanine or tryptophan at its end. The limits of the CDR3 on the DNA are not certain, so only TCRdb's listed CDR3 is given. The V call is TRBV11-2, the J call TRBJ2-7; TRBD2, as called in the table, went unchecked against the DNA. The CDR3 is made up of 12 amino acids, end residues included. Germline V lookup: CDR1 SGHAT, CDR2 FQNNGV. This chain's CDR3 is CASSTRTSGILY.

The chain carries TRBV15 and TRBJ1-2; TRBD1 might be the D (6 bases). V dropped 7 bases and J dropped 3 bases, with 12 bases sitting between them. Germline CDR1 LNHNV, CDR2 YYDKDF (reference sequence). The CDR3 contains 13 residues. The CDR3 reads CATIVQGHYGYTF. DNA for the CDR3: TGTGCCACCATCGTACAGGGCCACTATGGCTACACCTTC.

The count of this clone is one. This chain links TRBV6-2 or TRBV6-3 with TRBJ2-1; possibly TRBD2 for D (6 bases). There are 15 residues in the CDR3. CDR1 and CDR2 from the germline V gene are MNHEY and SVGEGT. Trimming stripped 5 bases from V and 4 bases from J, with 15 bases between. The CDR3 protein is CASSLASAEYNEQFF. For the CDR3, the DNA is TGTGCCAGCAGTCTAGCGTCGGCGGAATACAATGAGCAGTTCTTC.

The genes are TRBV10-3 and TRBJ1-2; 8 nucleotides line up with TRBD1. CDR1 and CDR2 from the germline V gene are ENHRY and SYGVKD. Unmatched junction bases numbered 3, after V lost 0 bases and J lost 0 bases. The CDR3 runs 16 residues. This CDR3 reads CAISESQGAPNYGYTF. The CDR3 nucleotides read TGTGCCATCAGTGAGTCGCAGGGGGCGCCTAACTATGGCTACACCTTC.

The chain has TRBV2 and TRBJ1-1; D possibly corresponds to TRBD1 (6 bases). With 5 bases removed from V and 7 bases from J, the gap between germline ends came to 17 bases. Germline lookup yields CDR1 SNHLY and CDR2 FYNNEI. This CDR3 is 14 amino acids long. The CDR3 nucleotides read TGTGCCAGCAGTCCCGGGCCCGAAGGGGGTGAAGCTTTCTTT. Encoded protein: CASSPGPEGGEAFF.

The chain carries TRBV19 and TRBJ2-7; 10 bases fit TRBD1. J lost 7 bases, V lost 7 bases, and 10 bases had no gene match. There are 14 residues in the CDR3. From germline, CDR1 is LNHDA and CDR2 SQIVND (reference sequence). Here the CDR3 reads CASKGTGALLEQYF. CDR3 in DNA: TGTGCCAGTAAGGGGACAGGGGCCCTATTAGAGCAGTACTTC.

This clone appeared a single time. J is TRBJ2-7 and V is TRBV12-3 or TRBV12-4, with TRBD1 as a possible D gene (5 bases). The CDR3 runs to 12 residues. V lost 6 bases and J 7 bases, leaving 13 bases between the germline ends. The CDR3 spells CASRRGAWEQYF. CDR3 nucleotides: TGTGCCAGCAGGCGTGGGGCGTGGGAGCAGTACTTC.

Only one count was recorded for this clone. The rearrangement uses TRBV2 and TRBJ1-2; tentatively, D is TRBD1 (6 bases). The germline V gene has CDR1 SNHLY and CDR2 FYNNEI. V was clipped by 3 bases and J by 6 bases, with 11 bases between them. This CDR3 spans 13 amino acids. The CDR3 region has the DNA TGTGCCAGCAGTGAGTGGGGGCTTAATGGCTACACCTTC. It specifies CASSEWGLNGYTF.

The chain is built from TRBV28 and TRBJ1-6, with D perhaps TRBD1 (5 bases). The V gene lost 6 bases and the J gene lost 7 bases, with 10 bases spanning the gap. There are 13 residues in the CDR3. Germline V lookup: CDR1 MDHEN, CDR2 SYDVKM. The CDR3 DNA follows: TGTGCCAGCAGCCGGGACTGGAATTCACCCCTCCACTTT. The encoded protein is CASSRDWNSPLHF. The full variable domain, its missing parts supplied by reference TRBV28 and TRBJ1-6, is DVKVTQSSRYLVKRTGEKVFLECVQDMDHENMFWYRQDPGLGLRLIYFSYDVKMKEKGDIPEGYSVSREKKERFSLILESASTNQTSMYLCASSRDWNSPLHFGNGTRLTVT.

This chain links TRBV12-3 or TRBV12-4 with TRBJ2-7, with 8 nucleotides matching TRBD1. J was trimmed by 3 bases and V by 5 bases; bases with no gene match: 3. This CDR3 spans 13 amino acids. The CDR3 loop reads CASSKGQGYEQYF. The CDR3 DNA is TGTGCCAGCAGTAAAGGACAGGGCTACGAGCAGTACTTC.

The gene calls are TRBV5-1 and TRBJ2-1, with D possibly TRBD2 on 5 matching bases. Germline CDR1 is SGHRS and CDR2 is YFSETQ. V lost 0 bases and J lost 1, with 20 bases in between. The CDR3 loop spans 19 amino acids. CDR3 bases: TGCGCCAGCAGCTTGGCCCTAGCAGCAGAGACGGGATCCTACAATGAGCAGTTCTTC. Its translation: CASSLALAAETGSYNEQFF. Drawing the rest from reference TRBV5-1 and TRBJ2-1, the complete variable domain is KAGVTQTPRYLIKTRGQQVTLSCSPISGHRSVSWYQQTPGQGLQFLFEYFSETQRNKGNFPGRFSGRQFSNSRSEMNVSTLELGDSALYLCASSLALAAETGSYNEQFFGPGTRLTVL.

V and J are TRBV19 and TRBJ1-2; TRBD1 might be the D (5 bases). The length of the CDR3 is 13 residues. The germline V gene encodes CDR1 LNHDA and CDR2 SQIVND (reference sequence). The germline V and J ends were trimmed by 6 bases and 4 bases, with 12 bases remaining between them. The CDR3 is CASSLEGSYGYTF. The CDR3 coding sequence is TGTGCCAGTAGCCTGGAGGGGAGCTATGGCTACACCTTC.